Each of the 10 T cell receptor beta chains below was sequenced from the same sample in a study of blood T cells in healthy people across ages. Sample-barcoded 5' priming and a J-beta primer mix drove a second PCR of about 6 to 12 cycles. TCRdb reprocessed the 5' RACE reads via MiXCR and lists one record per CDR3 protein. The sample shows approximately 800,000 distinct CDR3 sequences, around a quarter of them seen only once. This sample also appeared in a second study, on T cells of mothers and their children.

Sequencing was done on a sample of blood. Receptors were obtained from a boy under 18 in good health.

V gene TRBV10-2 combines with J gene TRBJ1-1, with no clear D. With 6 bases removed from V and 3 bases from J, the gap between germline ends came to 14 bases. This CDR3 spans 14 amino acids. Germline V CDR1 and CDR2: WSHSY, SAAADI. Here the CDR3 reads CASRRYLLDTEAFF. The CDR3 bases are TGCGCCAGCAGGCGGTACCTTCTCGACACTGAAGCTTTCTTT.

In the case of this clonotype: At one of its ends the junction is not consistent with the germline gene, which may arise from a read error. DNA for the CDR3: TGTGCCACCGCAAGCGCGGCCCAAAAGACCCAGTACTTC. It encodes CATASAAQKTQYF. The rearrangement joins TRBV10-3 to TRBJ2-5, with unresolved D. Germline CDR1 reads ENHRY; CDR2 reads SYGVKD. This CDR3 region has 13 residues.

This clonotype was recorded a few times. Written as DNA, the CDR3 is TGCGCCAGCAGCTTGCCCGAGACAGGGGCCTACAATGAGCAGTTCTTC. Its translation is CASSLPETGAYNEQFF. V usage is TRBV5-1 and J usage is TRBJ2-1, with TRBD1 matching over 8 bases. The CDR3 runs to 16 residues. CDR1 and CDR2 (germline): SGHRS, YFSETQ. V lost 1 base to trimming and J lost 2 bases; unmatched junction nucleotides: 5.

This clonotype was seen more than once but under ten times. This chain uses TRBV7-9 with TRBJ1-1; the match to TRBD1 covers 9 bases. CDR1 is SEHNR and CDR2 is FQNEAQ in the germline V gene (reference sequence). Trimming took 5 bases from V and 0 from J; bases not matched to a gene: 7. This CDR3 has 16 amino acids. CDR3 region: CASSPRGQGLNTEAFF. CDR3 DNA sequence: TGTGCCAGCAGCCCCCGGGGACAGGGTTTGAACACTGAAGCTTTCTTT.

This chain uses TRBV19 with TRBJ2-1; 7 bases fit TRBD2. Losses at the gene ends were 5 bases for V and 4 bases for J; bases not matched to a gene: 8. The CDR3 runs 15 residues. Germline V CDR1 and CDR2: LNHDA, SQIVND (reference sequence). CDR3 in DNA: TGTGCCAGTAGTGCCTTGGGGGGGTATTACAATGAGCAGTTCTTC. Its protein product is CASSALGGYYNEQFF.

The V gene is TRBV6-2 or TRBV6-3, the J gene TRBJ1-4, with 10 bases that match TRBD1. After removal of 4 bases from V and 6 bases from J, the junction contained 5 bases not matched to a gene. Per germline, CDR1 MNHEY and CDR2 SVGEGT. The CDR3 length is 15 residues. The CDR3 here is CASSSPGTGDEKLFF. In DNA, the CDR3 is TGTGCCAGCAGTTCGCCCGGGACAGGGGATGAAAAACTGTTTTTT.

This clonotype has more than one count but fewer than ten. The chain is built from TRBV7-2 and TRBJ2-5; weak D call: TRBD2 (5 bases). CDR1 and CDR2 (germline): SGHTA, FQGNSA. The CDR3 has 13 amino acids. V shed 2 bases and J shed 6 bases, with 10 bases lying between them. DNA for the CDR3: TGTGCCAGCAGCTTAAATGCCGGGAAGACCCAGTACTTC. Protein: CASSLNAGKTQYF.

V is TRBV4-3 and J is TRBJ2-4, with a possible D match to TRBD1 (5 bases). Trimming cost V 0 bases and J 2 bases, with 11 bases left between them. The CDR3 extends over 16 amino acids. Germline lookup yields CDR1 LGHNA and CDR2 YSLEER. The CDR3 here is CASSQDKGKTKNIQYF. CDR3 sequence (DNA): TGCGCCAGCAGCCAAGATAAGGGGAAAACCAAAAACATTCAGTACTTC.

The rearrangement uses TRBV5-6 and TRBJ2-3; 8 bases match TRBD2. Germline values: CDR1 SGHDT, CDR2 YYEEEE. The V segment lost 0 bases and the J segment 5 bases; nucleotides outside the gene matches: 17. This CDR3 region has 19 residues. The CDR3 coding sequence is TGTGCCAGCAGCTTGGTCTGGGTAGCGGGATCCATCGGGGGAGATACGCAGTATTTT. Protein sequence: CASSLVWVAGSIGGDTQYF.

This clonotype turned up a few times. The CDR3 loop reads CSAQGLAYEQYF. CDR3 coding DNA: TGCAGCGCTCAGGGACTGGCCTACGAGCAGTACTTC. V and J are TRBV20-1 and TRBJ2-5; tentatively, D is TRBD2 (6 bases). The last part of the DNA fits TRBJ2-7 better; the J call may be wrong. The CDR3 consists of 12 residues. Germline V gene lookup returns CDR1 DFQATT and CDR2 SNEGSKA (reference sequence).